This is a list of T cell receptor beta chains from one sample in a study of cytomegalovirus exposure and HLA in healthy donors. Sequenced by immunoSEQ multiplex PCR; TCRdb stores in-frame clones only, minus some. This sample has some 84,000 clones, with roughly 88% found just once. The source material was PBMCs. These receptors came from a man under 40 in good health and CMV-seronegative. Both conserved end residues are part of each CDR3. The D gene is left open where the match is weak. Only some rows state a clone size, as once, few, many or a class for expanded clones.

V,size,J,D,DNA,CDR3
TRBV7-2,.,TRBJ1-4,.,TGTGCCAGCAGCGGACAAATATGGGAAAAACTGTTTTTT,CASSGQIWEKLFF
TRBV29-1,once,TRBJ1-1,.,TGCAGCGTTGTTACGGGGGGAAGGACTGAAGCTTTCTTT,CSVVTGGRTEAFF
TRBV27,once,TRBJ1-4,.,TGTGCCAGCAGTTCCCCGGCCTCGCGGGATGAAAAACTGTTTTTT,CASSSPASRDEKLFF
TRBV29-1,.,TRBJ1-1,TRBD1,TGCAGCGTTGTACCAGGGGGGTTTACTGAAGCTTTCTTT,CSVVPGGFTEAFF
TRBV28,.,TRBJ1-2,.,TGTGCCAGCAGTACAGGGTGGGGCTACACCTTC,CASSTGWGYTF
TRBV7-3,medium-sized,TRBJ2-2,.,TGTGCCAGCAGCCTGCGTCCGGCCGGGGAGCTGTTTTTT,CASSLRPAGELFF
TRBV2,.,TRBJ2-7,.,TGTGCCAGCAGTGAAGCGCGTCAGGGTAGATACGAGCAGTACTTC,CASSEARQGRYEQYF
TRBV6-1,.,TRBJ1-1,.,.,CASIFGPGTEAFF
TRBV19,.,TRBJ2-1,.,TGTGCCAGTAGTATAGGGATCAGTCGGGGTAGCTCCTACAATGAGCAGTTCTTC,CASSIGISRGSSYNEQFF
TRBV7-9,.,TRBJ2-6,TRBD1,TGTGCCAGCAACCCCGGGGTTGGGACAGGTAGCTCTGGGGCCAACGTCCTGACTTTC,CASNPGVGTGSSGANVLTF
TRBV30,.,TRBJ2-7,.,TGTGCCTGGGATGGACACGGGAGCTCCTACGAGCAGTACTTC,CAWDGHGSSYEQYF
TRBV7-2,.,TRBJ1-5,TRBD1,TGTGCCAGCAGCTTACACGGACAGGGGGCTTTTCAGCCCCAGCATTTT,CASSLHGQGAFQPQHF
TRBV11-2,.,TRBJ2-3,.,TGTGCCAGCAGCTTTAGTTGGCGGGATCTTACAGATACGCAGTATTTT,CASSFSWRDLTDTQYF
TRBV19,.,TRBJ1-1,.,TGTGCCAGTAGTATGCAAGGGGCGGGGGCAATAGGCACTGAAGCTTTCTTT,CASSMQGAGAIGTEAFF
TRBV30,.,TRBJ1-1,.,TGTGCCTATAGGGCTCCCTGGGGGGTTGAAGCTTTCTTT,CAYRAPWGVEAFF
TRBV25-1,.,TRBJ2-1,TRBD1,TGTGCCAGCAGTGGGACAGGGAGAAACTACAATGAGCAGTTCTTC,CASSGTGRNYNEQFF